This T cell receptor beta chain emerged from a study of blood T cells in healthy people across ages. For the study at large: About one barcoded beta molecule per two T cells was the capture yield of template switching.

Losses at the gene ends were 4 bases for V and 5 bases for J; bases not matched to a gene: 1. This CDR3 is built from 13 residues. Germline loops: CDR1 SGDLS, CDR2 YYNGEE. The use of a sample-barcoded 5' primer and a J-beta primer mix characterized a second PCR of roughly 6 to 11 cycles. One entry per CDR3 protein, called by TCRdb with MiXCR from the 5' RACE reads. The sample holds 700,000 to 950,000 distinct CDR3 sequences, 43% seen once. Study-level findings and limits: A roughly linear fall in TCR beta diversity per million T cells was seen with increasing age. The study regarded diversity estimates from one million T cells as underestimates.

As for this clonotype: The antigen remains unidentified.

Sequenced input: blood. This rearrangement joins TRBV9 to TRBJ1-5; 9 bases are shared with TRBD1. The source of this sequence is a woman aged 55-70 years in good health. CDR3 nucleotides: TGTGCCAGCAGCACAGGGGGCCATCAGCCCCAGCATTTT. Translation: CASSTGGHQPQHF.